This TCR beta chain originates from a study of blood T cell repertoires in COVID-19. The wider study: Sites across the United States, Italy and Spain contributed samples from acute and convalescent COVID-19. T cells, B-cell-depleted T cells, or PBMCs supplied cDNA or gDNA.

As originally analysed: How many nucleated cells were present was estimated from reference gene primer amplification. TCRdb's copy holds only in-frame clones and misses some; the assay was immunoSEQ multiplex PCR. Clonal size and the V and J genes are those of that table, whereas D and trimming came from the DNA. The sample carries about 77,000 clones, 80% recorded once. This clone was detected a few times. Germline values: CDR1 MNHNS, CDR2 SASEGT. The CDR3 has 14 residues. V shed 2 bases and J shed 2 bases, with 9 bases lying between them. The source of this sequence is a woman in her seventies with acute or convalescent COVID-19. The material sequenced was peripheral blood. The genes are TRBV6-1 and TRBJ1-2; the D is unclear. CDR3 sequence reads: CASSEFQSNYGYTF. The CDR3 region has the DNA TGTGCCAGCAGTGAATTCCAGTCCAACTATGGCTACACCTTC.